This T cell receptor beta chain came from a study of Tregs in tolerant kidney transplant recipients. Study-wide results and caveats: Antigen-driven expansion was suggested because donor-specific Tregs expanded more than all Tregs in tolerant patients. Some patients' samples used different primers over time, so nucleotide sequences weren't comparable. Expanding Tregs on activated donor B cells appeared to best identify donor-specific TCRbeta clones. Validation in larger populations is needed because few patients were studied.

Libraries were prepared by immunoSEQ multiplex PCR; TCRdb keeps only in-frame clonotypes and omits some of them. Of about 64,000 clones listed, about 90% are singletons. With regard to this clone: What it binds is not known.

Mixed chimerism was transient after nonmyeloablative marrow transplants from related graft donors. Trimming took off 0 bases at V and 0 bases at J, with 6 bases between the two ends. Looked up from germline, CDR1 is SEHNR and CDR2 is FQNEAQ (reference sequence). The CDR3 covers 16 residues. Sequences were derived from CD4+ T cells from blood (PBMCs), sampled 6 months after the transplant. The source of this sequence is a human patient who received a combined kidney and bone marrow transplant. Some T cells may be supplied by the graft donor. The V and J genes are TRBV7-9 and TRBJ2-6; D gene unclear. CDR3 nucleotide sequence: TGTGCCAGCAGCTTAGCGTTGAGCTCTGGGGCCAACGTCCTGACTTTC. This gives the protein CASSLALSSGANVLTF.